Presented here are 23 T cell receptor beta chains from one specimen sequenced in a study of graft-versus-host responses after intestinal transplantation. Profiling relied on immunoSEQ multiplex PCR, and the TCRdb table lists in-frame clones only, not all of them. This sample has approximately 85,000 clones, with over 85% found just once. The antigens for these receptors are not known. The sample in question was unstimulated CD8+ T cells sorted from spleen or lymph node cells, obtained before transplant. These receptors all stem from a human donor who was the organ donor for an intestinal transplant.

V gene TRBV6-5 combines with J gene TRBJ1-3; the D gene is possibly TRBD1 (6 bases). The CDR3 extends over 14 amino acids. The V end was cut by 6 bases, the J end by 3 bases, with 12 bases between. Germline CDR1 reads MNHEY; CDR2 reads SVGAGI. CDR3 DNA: TGTGCCAGCAGACCCACAGGGCGTGGAAACACCATATATTTT. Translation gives CASRPTGRGNTIYF.

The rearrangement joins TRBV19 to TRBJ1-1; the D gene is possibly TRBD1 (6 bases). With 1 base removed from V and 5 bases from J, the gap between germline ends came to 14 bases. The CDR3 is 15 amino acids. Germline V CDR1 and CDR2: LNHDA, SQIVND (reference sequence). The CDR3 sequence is CASSIGSAGETEAFF. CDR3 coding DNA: TGTGCCAGTAGTATAGGCTCCGCAGGGGAAACTGAAGCTTTCTTT.

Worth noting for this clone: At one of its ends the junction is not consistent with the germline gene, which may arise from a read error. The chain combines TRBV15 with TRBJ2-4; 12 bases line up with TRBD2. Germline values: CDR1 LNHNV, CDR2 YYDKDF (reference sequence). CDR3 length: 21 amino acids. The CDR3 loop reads CATSRDLLAGGPVVAKNTQYF. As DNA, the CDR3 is TGTGCCACCAGCAGAGATCTCCTAGCGGGGGGGCCAGTTGTGGCCAAAAACACTCAGTACTTC.

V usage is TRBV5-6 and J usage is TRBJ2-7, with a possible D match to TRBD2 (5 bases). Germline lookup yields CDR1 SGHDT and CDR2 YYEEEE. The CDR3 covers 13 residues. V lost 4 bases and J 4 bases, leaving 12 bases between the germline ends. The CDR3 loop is CASSADRGYEQYF. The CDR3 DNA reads TGTGCCAGCAGCGCGGACCGGGGTTACGAGCAGTACTTC. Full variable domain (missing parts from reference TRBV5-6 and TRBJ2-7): DAGVTQSPTHLIKTRGQQVTLRCSPKSGHDTVSWYQQALGQGPQFIFQYYEEEERQRGNFPDRFSGHQFPNYSSELNVNALLLGDSALYLCASSADRGYEQYFGPGTRLTVT.

CDR3 DNA: TGTGCCAGCAGTCAGTCGGTTAGGACAGGCATAAACATTCAGTACTTC. It translates to CASSQSVRTGINIQYF. The V and J genes are TRBV28 and TRBJ2-4; 7 positions match TRBD1. The CDR3 runs to 16 residues. V dropped 5 bases and J dropped 6; count of bases not matched to a gene: 13. Per the germline V gene, CDR1 is MDHEN and CDR2 is SYDVKM.

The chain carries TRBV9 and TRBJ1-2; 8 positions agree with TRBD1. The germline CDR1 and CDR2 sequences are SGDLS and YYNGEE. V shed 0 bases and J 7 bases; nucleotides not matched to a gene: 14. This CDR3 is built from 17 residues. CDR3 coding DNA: TGTGCCAGCAGCGTAGTTCTGGACAGGGCGGCGGCCGGTGGCTACACCTTC. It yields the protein CASSVVLDRAAAGGYTF.

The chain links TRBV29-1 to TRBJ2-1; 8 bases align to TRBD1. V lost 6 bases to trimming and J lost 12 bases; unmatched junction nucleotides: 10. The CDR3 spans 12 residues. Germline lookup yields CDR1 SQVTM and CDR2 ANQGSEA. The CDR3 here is CSVPGQGLGQFF. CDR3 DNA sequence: TGCAGCGTCCCTGGACAGGGACTGGGGCAGTTCTTC.

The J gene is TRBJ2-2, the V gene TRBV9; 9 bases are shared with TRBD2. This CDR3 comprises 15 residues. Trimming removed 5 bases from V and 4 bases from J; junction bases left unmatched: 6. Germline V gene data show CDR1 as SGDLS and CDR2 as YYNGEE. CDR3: CASRPGLALTGELFF. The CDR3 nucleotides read TGTGCCAGCAGACCGGGACTAGCTCTCACCGGGGAGCTGTTTTTT.

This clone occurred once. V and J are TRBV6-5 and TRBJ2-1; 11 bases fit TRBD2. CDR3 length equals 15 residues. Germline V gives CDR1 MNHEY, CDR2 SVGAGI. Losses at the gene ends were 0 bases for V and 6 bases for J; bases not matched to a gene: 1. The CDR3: CASSYSLAGANEQFF. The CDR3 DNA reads TGTGCCAGCAGTTACTCACTAGCGGGAGCCAATGAGCAGTTCTTC.

CDR3 sequence reads: CASSQAPAGGYEQYF. The CDR3 DNA reads TGCGCCAGCAGCCAAGCCCCAGCGGGAGGTTACGAGCAGTACTTC. This chain connects TRBV4-3 to TRBJ2-7, with 9 nucleotides matching TRBD2. Germline V CDR1 and CDR2: LGHNA, YSLEER. V trimming: 1 base; J trimming: 4 bases; junction bases outside the gene matches: 5. The CDR3 is made up of 15 amino acids.

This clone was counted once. The CDR3 reads CASSPALGDQETQYF. The CDR3 DNA is TGTGCCAGCAGCCCCGCCCTAGGGGACCAAGAGACCCAGTACTTC. V usage is TRBV7-3 and J usage is TRBJ2-5, with D perhaps matching TRBD1 (5 bases). The CDR3 is 15 residues long. The germline V gene encodes CDR1 SGHTA and CDR2 FQGTGA. V lost 5 bases to trimming and J lost 0 bases, with 13 bases between them.

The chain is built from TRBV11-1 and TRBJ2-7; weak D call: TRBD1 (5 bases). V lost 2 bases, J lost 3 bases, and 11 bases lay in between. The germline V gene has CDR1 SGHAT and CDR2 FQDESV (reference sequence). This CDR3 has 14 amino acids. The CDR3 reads CASSLSTGFYEQYF. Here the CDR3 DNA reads TGTGCCAGCAGCTTATCCACAGGATTCTACGAGCAGTACTTC.

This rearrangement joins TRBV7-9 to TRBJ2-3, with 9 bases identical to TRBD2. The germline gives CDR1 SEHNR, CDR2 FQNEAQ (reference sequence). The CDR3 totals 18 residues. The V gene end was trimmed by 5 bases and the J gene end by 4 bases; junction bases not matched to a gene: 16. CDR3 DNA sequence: TGTGCCAGCAGCCTCCGGACTAGCGAGCGCCATCGGGCAGATACGCAGTATTTT. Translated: CASSLRTSERHRADTQYF.

Here the CDR3 reads CASSQGYRDYNEQFF. CDR3 nucleotides: TGCGCCAGCAGCCAAGGTTACAGGGACTACAATGAGCAGTTCTTC. The chain links TRBV4-3 to TRBJ2-1; a weak D match, TRBD1 (6 bases). V shed 1 base and J shed 3 bases, with 10 bases lying between them. This CDR3 spans 15 amino acids. Germline V gives CDR1 LGHNA, CDR2 YSLEER.

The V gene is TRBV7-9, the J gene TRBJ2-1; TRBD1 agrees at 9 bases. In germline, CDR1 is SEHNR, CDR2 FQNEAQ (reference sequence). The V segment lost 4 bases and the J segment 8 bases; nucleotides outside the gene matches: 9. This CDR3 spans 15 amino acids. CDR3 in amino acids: CASSSGTGSWDEQFF. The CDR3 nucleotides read TGTGCCAGCAGCTCCGGGACAGGGTCTTGGGATGAGCAGTTCTTC.

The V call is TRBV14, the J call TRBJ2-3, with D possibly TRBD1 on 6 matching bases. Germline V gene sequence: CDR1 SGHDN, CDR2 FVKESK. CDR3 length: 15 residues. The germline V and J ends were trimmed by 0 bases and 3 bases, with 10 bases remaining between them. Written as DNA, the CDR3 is TGTGCCAGCAGCCAAGAGAGGGGGTTTACAGATACGCAGTATTTT. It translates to CASSQERGFTDTQYF.

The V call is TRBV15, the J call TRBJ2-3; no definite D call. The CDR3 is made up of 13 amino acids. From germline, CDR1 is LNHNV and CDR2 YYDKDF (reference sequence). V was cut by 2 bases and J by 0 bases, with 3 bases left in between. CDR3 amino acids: CATSRRSTDTQYF. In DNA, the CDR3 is TGTGCCACCAGCAGACGTAGCACAGATACGCAGTATTTT.

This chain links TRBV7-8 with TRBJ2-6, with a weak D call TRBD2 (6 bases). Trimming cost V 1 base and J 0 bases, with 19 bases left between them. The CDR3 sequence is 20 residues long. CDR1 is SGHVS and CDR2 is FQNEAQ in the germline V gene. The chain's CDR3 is CASSLEGWGGAVSGANVLTF. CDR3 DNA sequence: TGTGCCAGCAGCTTAGAAGGATGGGGCGGGGCCGTCTCTGGGGCCAACGTCCTGACTTTC. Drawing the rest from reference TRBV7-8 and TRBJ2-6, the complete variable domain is GAGVSQSPRYKVAKRGQDVALRCDPISGHVSLFWYQQALGQGPEFLTYFQNEAQLDKSGLPSDRFFAERPEGSVSTLKIQRTQQEDSAVYLCASSLEGWGGAVSGANVLTFGAGSRLTVL.

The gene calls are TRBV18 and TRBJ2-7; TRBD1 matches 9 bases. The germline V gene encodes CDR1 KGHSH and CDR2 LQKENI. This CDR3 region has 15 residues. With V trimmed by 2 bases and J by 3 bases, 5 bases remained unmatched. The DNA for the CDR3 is TGTGCCAGCTCACCAGACGACAGGGGGGTCTACGAGCAGTACTTC. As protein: CASSPDDRGVYEQYF.

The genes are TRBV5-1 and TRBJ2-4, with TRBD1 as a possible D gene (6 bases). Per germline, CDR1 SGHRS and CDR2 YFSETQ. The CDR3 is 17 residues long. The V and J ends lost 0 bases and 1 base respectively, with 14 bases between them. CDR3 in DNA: TGCGCCAGCAGCTTGGGTCCAGGGGTGGCGGCCAAAAACATTCAGTACTTC. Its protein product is CASSLGPGVAAKNIQYF.

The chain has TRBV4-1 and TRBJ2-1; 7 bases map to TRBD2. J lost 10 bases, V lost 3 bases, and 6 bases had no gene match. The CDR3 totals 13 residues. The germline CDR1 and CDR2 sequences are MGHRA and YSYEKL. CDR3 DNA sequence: TGCGCCAGCAGCCACACCACTAGCGACGAGCAGTTCTTC. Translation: CASSHTTSDEQFF.

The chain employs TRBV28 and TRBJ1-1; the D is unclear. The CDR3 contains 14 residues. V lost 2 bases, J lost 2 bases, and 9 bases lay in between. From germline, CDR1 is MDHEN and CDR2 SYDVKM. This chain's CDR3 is CASSLHIANTEAFF. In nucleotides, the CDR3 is TGTGCCAGCAGTTTACACATTGCAAACACTGAAGCTTTCTTT.

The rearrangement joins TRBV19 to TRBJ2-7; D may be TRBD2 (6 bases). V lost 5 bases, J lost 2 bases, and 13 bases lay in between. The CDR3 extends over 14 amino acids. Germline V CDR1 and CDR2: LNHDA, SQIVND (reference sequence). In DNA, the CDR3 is TGTGCCAGTAGTTCCGGGAGAGCCCCCTACGAGCAGTACTTC. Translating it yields CASSSGRAPYEQYF.